A single sample is the source of the 26 T cell receptor beta chains below, sequenced in a study of cytomegalovirus exposure and HLA in healthy donors (dated by TCRdb to between 2016 and 2019). Libraries were built with the immunoSEQ multiplex PCR assay. A mixture of 60 forward primers for TCR Vbeta segments and 13 reverse primers for TCR Jbeta segments was used in the multiplex PCR. TCRdb retrieved this table from immuneACCESS and kept in-frame rearrangements only. Not all clones are present; in checked studies, unresolved V genes account for under half, and no reason is known for the remainder. The sample data list 150,000 to 200,000 clones, and roughly 80% of these were observed just once. Roughly 1.6% of the sample lies in the top ten. Sequencing was performed on PBMCs. These receptors all stem from a woman aged 45 to 65 in good health and CMV-seronegative.

The chain couples TRBV5-6 to TRBJ1-2, with a weak D call TRBD1 (6 bases). The V end was cut by 4 bases, the J end by 8 bases, with 15 bases between. There are 13 residues in the CDR3. Germline V lookup: CDR1 SGHDT, CDR2 YYEEEE. The CDR3: CASSPTGIHGYTF. The DNA of the CDR3 is TGTGCCAGCAGCCCGACAGGTATTCACGGCTACACCTTC.

The J gene is TRBJ2-7, the V gene TRBV10-3; no clear D. The CDR3 is made up of 15 amino acids. The germline V gene has CDR1 ENHRY and CDR2 SYGVKD. V gave up 0 bases and J gave up 0 bases, with 9 bases separating them. This CDR3 reads CAISESAGNSYEQYF. In DNA form, the CDR3 reads TGTGCCATCAGTGAGTCTGCCGGTAACTCCTACGAGCAGTACTTC.

CDR3 DNA: TGTGCCAGCAGCCCCCGAGGTGGGACAGGTAAACCGAGGACAGATACGCAGTATTTT. This gives the protein CASSPRGGTGKPRTDTQYF. This sequence joins TRBV21-1 and TRBJ2-3; TRBD1, the table's D call, lacks a check against the DNA. TRBV21-1 is designated a pseudogene. CDR3 length: 19 amino acids.

V is TRBV4-3 and J is TRBJ1-2, with TRBD1 matching 7 bases. The CDR3 covers 11 residues. The trim removed 8 bases at V and 8 bases at J, leaving 5 bases unmatched. The germline V gene encodes CDR1 LGHNA and CDR2 YSLEER. The CDR3 sequence is CASSKQGGYTF. CDR3 sequence (DNA): TGCGCCAGCTCCAAACAGGGGGGCTACACCTTC.

CDR3: CASSPLVGGPTDTQYF. The CDR3 region has the DNA TGTGCCAGCTCACCGTTAGTGGGCGGGCCCACAGATACGCAGTATTTT. The chain carries TRBV18 and TRBJ2-3, with D maybe TRBD2 (5 bases). Germline loops: CDR1 KGHSH, CDR2 LQKENI. V was shortened by 3 bases and J by 2 bases, with 15 bases between the two germline ends. The CDR3 contains 16 residues. Based on the CDR3 plus reference TRBV18 and TRBJ2-3, the full variable domain is NAGVMQNPRHLVRRRGQEARLRCSPMKGHSHVYWYRQLPEEGLKFMVYLQKENIIDESGMPKERFSAEFPKEGPSILRIQQVVRGDSAAYFCASSPLVGGPTDTQYFGPGTRLTVL.

CDR3 loop: CASSLLQGQETQYF. The CDR3 coding sequence is TGTGCCAGCAGCTTATTGCAGGGACAAGAGACCCAGTACTTC. The chain couples TRBV7-9 to TRBJ2-5, with a possible D match to TRBD1 (5 bases). The CDR3 contains 14 residues. The V gene lost 2 bases and the J gene lost 2 bases, with 9 bases spanning the gap. Germline values: CDR1 SEHNR, CDR2 FQNEAQ (reference sequence).

This clone came up once. The chain couples TRBV7-9 to TRBJ2-3, with 9 bases fitting TRBD1. This CDR3 comprises 16 residues. J lost 4 bases, V lost 3 bases, and 8 bases had no gene match. Germline V gives CDR1 SEHNR, CDR2 FQNEAQ (reference sequence). CDR3 DNA: TGTGCCAGCAGCTTTACAGGGGGCGTTGGGTCAGATACGCAGTATTTT. This codes for CASSFTGGVGSDTQYF.

The chain joins TRBV5-6 to TRBJ2-7; possible D gene TRBD2, 5 bases. The V end was cut by 1 base, the J end by 2 bases, with 13 bases between. In germline, CDR1 is SGHDT, CDR2 YYEEEE. CDR3 length equals 15 residues. CDR3 sequence (DNA): TGTGCCAGCAGCTTGAAGAGGGTCAGAGCCTACGAGCAGTACTTC. Its translation: CASSLKRVRAYEQYF. Together with reference TRBV5-6 and TRBJ2-7, the CDR3 gives the full variable domain: DAGVTQSPTHLIKTRGQQVTLRCSPKSGHDTVSWYQQALGQGPQFIFQYYEEEERQRGNFPDRFSGHQFPNYSSELNVNALLLGDSALYLCASSLKRVRAYEQYFGPGTRLTVT.

The chain links TRBV19 to TRBJ2-7, with a weak D call TRBD2 (5 bases). Looked up from germline, CDR1 is LNHDA and CDR2 is SQIVND (reference sequence). This CDR3 contains 12 residues. V was pared by 5 bases and J by 3 bases, with 8 bases between. The CDR3, as DNA: TGTGCCAGTAGTGAGGGTGGCTACGAGCAGTACTTC. This sequence encodes CASSEGGYEQYF. The complete variable domain, with remaining parts taken from reference TRBV19 and TRBJ2-7, reads DGGITQSPKYLFRKEGQNVTLSCEQNLNHDAMYWYRQDPGQGLRLIYYSQIVNDFQKGDIAEGYSVSREKKESFPLTVTSAQKNPTAFYLCASSEGGYEQYFGPGTRLTVT.

V and J are TRBV7-3 and TRBJ1-5; D uncertain. The V gene's germline CDR1 is SGHTA and CDR2 FQGTGA. V was cut by 0 bases and J by 5 bases, with 8 bases left in between. CDR3 size: 14 residues. The CDR3 reads CASSLTQLDQPQHF. CDR3 bases: TGTGCCAGCAGCTTAACACAGCTCGATCAGCCCCAGCATTTT.

The chain combines TRBV6-6 with TRBJ2-7, with D possibly being TRBD1 (6 bases). The CDR3 is made up of 13 amino acids. The germline V gene has CDR1 MNHNY and CDR2 SVGAGI (reference sequence). The V end was cut by 5 bases, the J end by 3 bases, with 11 bases between. The CDR3 DNA reads as TGTGCCAGCAGTACTGGACAGCGCTACGAGCAGTACTTC. This gives the protein CASSTGQRYEQYF.

The genes are TRBV2 and TRBJ2-1; TRBD2 matches at 14 bases. CDR1 and CDR2 (germline): SNHLY, FYNNEI. The CDR3 is 16 residues long. After removal of 8 bases from V and 1 base from J, the junction contained 4 bases not matched to a gene. Written as DNA, the CDR3 is TGTGCCAGCCCGGGGACTAGCGGGGGATCCTACAATGAGCAGTTCTTC. It translates to CASPGTSGGSYNEQFF.

This rearrangement joins TRBV5-6 to TRBJ1-1; D unclear. The germline V and J ends were trimmed by 4 bases and 3 bases, with 10 bases remaining between them. The CDR3 contains 13 residues. Per the germline V gene, CDR1 is SGHDT and CDR2 is YYEEEE. CDR3 residues: CASSPRRHTEAFF. The CDR3 DNA is TGTGCCAGCAGCCCTAGGCGGCACACTGAAGCTTTCTTT.

The chain recombines TRBV7-2 with TRBJ2-2; 10 nucleotides align to TRBD1. CDR1 SGHTA and CDR2 FQGNSA come from the germline V gene. Trimming at V came to 5 bases and at J to 7 bases, leaving 7 bases not matched to a gene. The CDR3 extends over 15 amino acids. CDR3 coding DNA: TGTGCCAGCAGCCCGGGACAGGGGATCTTCGGGGAGCTGTTTTTT. It translates to CASSPGQGIFGELFF.

This clone was observed a single time. V is TRBV11-1 and J is TRBJ1-1, with D unclear. Trimming left V 6 bases short and J 8 bases short, with 10 bases between. This CDR3 is built from 11 residues. Germline CDR1 SGHAT, CDR2 FQDESV (reference sequence). The CDR3 protein is CASSFNREAFF. The DNA for the CDR3 is TGTGCCAGCAGTTTTAACAGAGAAGCTTTCTTT.

This sequence joins TRBV5-1 and TRBJ1-1; maybe TRBD1 (6 bases). CDR1 and CDR2 from the germline V gene are SGHRS and YFSETQ. Deletions cut 4 bases from V and 6 bases from J, with 16 bases between. The CDR3 is 14 residues long. CDR3 amino acids: CASSPGGGRSEAFF. CDR3 nucleotides: TGCGCCAGCAGCCCAGGCGGGGGCAGGTCTGAAGCTTTCTTT.

This chain connects TRBV5-1 to TRBJ2-5; tentatively, D is TRBD2 (6 bases). The CDR3 spans 17 residues. Per the germline V gene, CDR1 is SGHRS and CDR2 is YFSETQ. Trimming removed 0 bases from V and 1 base from J, with 16 bases in between. The CDR3 protein is CASSLALSGPIQETQYF. CDR3 bases: TGCGCCAGCAGCTTGGCTCTTAGCGGACCCATCCAAGAGACCCAGTACTTC.

V gene TRBV7-9 combines with J gene TRBJ1-2, with D perhaps matching TRBD1 (5 bases). The V gene's germline CDR1 is SEHNR and CDR2 FQNEAQ (reference sequence). There are 15 residues in the CDR3. With 5 bases removed from V and 8 bases from J, the gap between germline ends came to 21 bases. CDR3: CASSPGGQGEYGYTF. CDR3 DNA sequence: TGTGCCAGCAGCCCGGGAGGGCAGGGAGAGTACGGCTACACCTTC.

The chain uses TRBV5-5 and TRBJ1-1; 9 bases match TRBD1. V lost 5 bases and J lost 2; bases outside the gene matches: 7. The CDR3 is made up of 15 amino acids. Germline V gives CDR1 SGHKS, CDR2 YYEKEE (reference sequence). CDR3 DNA: TGTGCCAGCAGTTATAGGACAGGGGTAAACACTGAAGCTTTCTTT. Translation: CASSYRTGVNTEAFF.

The chain joins TRBV10-3 to TRBJ1-1; unclear D gene. Germline V gene sequence: CDR1 ENHRY, CDR2 SYGVKD. The length of the CDR3 is 13 residues. Between the trimmed V and J ends, which lost 0 bases and 5 bases, there was a span of 7 bases. The DNA for the CDR3 is TGTGCCATCAGTGAGTCGGGCGGGACTGAAGCTTTCTTT. This codes for CAISESGGTEAFF.

The CDR3 loop is CASSEQAGGPEVSYNEQFF. In DNA, the CDR3 is TGCGCCAGCAGTGAACAAGCGGGGGGGCCTGAAGTCTCCTACAATGAGCAGTTCTTC. The chain couples TRBV10-2 to TRBJ2-1; TRBD2 matches 10 bases. The V gene end was trimmed by 3 bases and the J gene end by 0 bases; junction bases not matched to a gene: 11. Germline-derived CDR1 and CDR2 are WSHSY and SAAADI. The length of the CDR3 is 19 residues.

The J gene is TRBJ2-7, the V gene TRBV14; 8 nucleotides line up with TRBD1. CDR1 and CDR2 (germline): SGHDN, FVKESK. Germline trimming cut 0 bases from V and 2 bases from J; bases unmatched to any gene: 9. The CDR3 is made up of 17 amino acids. The CDR3 region is CASSQDRAKTGAYEQYF. Written as DNA, the CDR3 is TGTGCCAGCAGCCAAGATCGAGCAAAGACAGGGGCCTACGAGCAGTACTTC.

CDR3 nucleotide sequence: TGCAGCGTTTTTGCACCCCAAGACAGGGAGTACGAGCAGTACTTC. This codes for CSVFAPQDREYEQYF. The gene calls are TRBV29-1 and TRBJ2-7; 7 bases line up with TRBD1. Germline trimming cut 5 bases from V and 4 bases from J; bases unmatched to any gene: 14. The CDR3 has 15 residues. The V gene's germline CDR1 is SQVTM and CDR2 ANQGSEA.

The rearrangement uses TRBV7-9 and TRBJ2-1, with TRBD1 matching over 7 bases. The V gene's germline CDR1 is SEHNR and CDR2 FQNEAQ (reference sequence). This CDR3 has 12 residues. V shed 11 bases, J shed 4 bases, and the junction held 5 bases outside the gene matches. DNA of the CDR3: TGTGCCTTCGAGGGACAGTACAATGAGCAGTTCTTC. This codes for CAFEGQYNEQFF.

V gene TRBV18 combines with J gene TRBJ1-4; D call uncertain. V was shortened by 6 bases and J by 6 bases, with 14 bases between the two germline ends. This CDR3 contains 14 residues. The germline gives CDR1 KGHSH, CDR2 LQKENI. CDR3 nucleotide sequence: TGTGCCAGCTCCCGAGGGTTGACGGATGAAAAACTGTTTTTT. Encoded protein: CASSRGLTDEKLFF.

This clone came up once. This chain joins TRBV2 and TRBJ2-1, with 7 positions matching TRBD1. The CDR3 has 10 residues. Germline V gives CDR1 SNHLY, CDR2 FYNNEI. V shed 8 bases, J shed 14 bases, and the junction held 6 bases outside the gene matches. The CDR3 reads CASFGQAEFF. CDR3 in DNA: TGTGCCAGCTTCGGACAGGCGGAGTTCTTC.